This T cell receptor beta chain was identified during a study of monozygotic twins with cystic fibrosis. Study observations and caveats: J usage was most co-twin-similar in 8 of 16 pairs, V in 13. Median Simpson clonality of 0.0095 suggested naive T cells predominated. Age, concordance and disease severity did not associate with shared CDR3 numbers. Monozygotic CF twins shared more identical nucleotide clonotypes than unrelated patients.

As concerns this clone: Its antigen is as yet unknown.

Produced via immunoSEQ multiplex PCR; TCRdb's table is partial and in-frame only. The repertoire includes about 14,000 clones, about 85% of them detected once, and approximately 0.99% sits in the top ten. The CDR3 loop spans 16 amino acids. The V end was cut by 5 bases, the J end by 2 bases, with 16 bases between. Germline assignment: CDR1 SGHVS and CDR2 FQNEAQ. The clonotype comes from a boy aged 5-17 years with cystic fibrosis. The rearrangement joins TRBV7-8 to TRBJ1-3; D gene uncertain. The sequenced sample consisted of blood. The CDR3 DNA is TGTGCCAGCAGCCGCCCCTCTAGGAGGCCTGGAAACACCATATATTTT. This gives the protein CASSRPSRRPGNTIYF.